What follows are 20 T cell receptor beta chains derived from one specimen sequenced in a study of response to subunit inactivated influenza vaccine. MiXCR was run by TCRdb on the RT-PCR reads, yielding one entry per CDR3 protein. The sample includes about 500,000 distinct CDR3 sequences, approximately 7.8% of them seen just once. The sequences come from PBMCs from blood, collected 23 to 25 months after vaccination. The receptors come from a man aged 50 to 69 who received an inactivated influenza vaccine.

This clonotype has ten or more counts. The V gene is TRBV27, the J gene TRBJ1-6; TRBD1 matches at 9 bases. The V segment lost 5 bases and the J segment 12 bases; nucleotides outside the gene matches: 11. Per germline, CDR1 MNHEY and CDR2 SMNVEV (reference sequence). The CDR3 consists of 15 residues. DNA of the CDR3: TGTGCCAGCAGTGCCCAACAGGGGGCGAAGCTACCCCTCCACTTT. This gives the protein CASSAQQGAKLPLHF.

This clonotype was detected only a few times. The chain recombines TRBV9 with TRBJ1-2; D unresolved. The CDR3 loop spans 11 amino acids. The germline V and J ends were trimmed by 3 bases and 8 bases, with 8 bases remaining between them. CDR1 SGDLS and CDR2 YYNGEE come from the germline V gene. The DNA of the CDR3 is TGTGCCAGCAGCGCGGAAGTAGGCTACACCTTC. Residues: CASSAEVGYTF.

The CDR3 region is CASSFRDLQETQYF. CDR3 sequence (DNA): TGTGCCAGCAGTTTCCGGGACTTACAAGAGACCCAGTACTTC. This rearrangement joins TRBV12-3 or TRBV12-4 to TRBJ2-5; the D gene is possibly TRBD2 (6 bases). The CDR3 is 14 residues long. The V and J ends lost 3 bases and 2 bases respectively, with 10 bases between them.

This clonotype was detected only a few times. The chain recombines TRBV20-1 with TRBJ2-3, with 8 bases lining up with TRBD1. Germline CDR1 DFQATT, CDR2 SNEGSKA (reference sequence). The junction had 10 bases not matched to a gene; V was cut back by 2 bases and J by 0 bases. The CDR3 sequence is 17 residues long. CDR3 coding DNA: TGCAGTGCTAGACAGCAGGGTCGGGACAGGAGCACAGATACGCAGTATTTT. It yields the protein CSARQQGRDRSTDTQYF.

This clonotype was counted ten times or more. The V call is TRBV7-6, the J call TRBJ2-6; D unresolved. The V gene's germline CDR1 is SGHVS and CDR2 FNYEAQ. The CDR3 consists of 13 residues. Trimming pared 2 bases from V and 2 bases from J, leaving 1 base between. The CDR3 nucleotides are TGTGCCAGCAGCTTACCTGGGGCCAACGTCCTGACTTTC. Translating gives CASSLPGANVLTF.

There are a few counts of this clonotype. The chain combines TRBV5-5 with TRBJ1-2; no clear D. V lost 5 bases, J lost 4 bases, and 15 bases lay in between. CDR1 SGHKS and CDR2 YYEKEE come from the germline V gene (reference sequence). The CDR3 extends over 14 amino acids. For the CDR3, the DNA is TGTGCCAGCAGTCCGTGGGAAGGGATCTATGGCTACACCTTC. Protein product: CASSPWEGIYGYTF.

This clonotype was observed at least ten times. The genes are TRBV5-1 and TRBJ2-1; TRBD2 matches 7 bases. Per the germline V gene, CDR1 is SGHRS and CDR2 is YFSETQ. The CDR3 totals 16 residues. The ends lost 0 bases at V and 0 bases at J; junction bases unmatched: 3. CDR3 in amino acids: CASSLASGGSYNEQFF. The CDR3 DNA follows: TGCGCCAGCAGCTTGGCGTCGGGGGGCTCCTACAATGAGCAGTTCTTC. The full variable domain, its missing parts supplied by reference TRBV5-1 and TRBJ2-1, is KAGVTQTPRYLIKTRGQQVTLSCSPISGHRSVSWYQQTPGQGLQFLFEYFSETQRNKGNFPGRFSGRQFSNSRSEMNVSTLELGDSALYLCASSLASGGSYNEQFFGPGTRLTVL.

This clonotype appeared many times. V gene TRBV7-2 combines with J gene TRBJ2-1, with D maybe TRBD2 (5 bases). Per germline, CDR1 SGHTA and CDR2 FQGNSA. The CDR3 sequence is 14 residues long. V was shortened by 6 bases and J by 3 bases, with 12 bases between the two germline ends. The CDR3 sequence: CASRSLRVYNEQFF. CDR3 sequence (DNA): TGTGCCAGCAGGTCCTTGCGGGTCTACAATGAGCAGTTCTTC.

V usage is TRBV7-2 and J usage is TRBJ1-1; no definite D call. V was trimmed by 5 bases and J by 6 bases, leaving 19 bases between them. Looked up from germline, CDR1 is SGHTA and CDR2 is FQGNSA. The CDR3 has 15 amino acids. CDR3 coding DNA: TGTGCCAGCAGCCCCCGTTTGGGCGGGAGCCCTGAAGCTTTCTTT. Translating gives CASSPRLGGSPEAFF.

The chain recombines TRBV29-1 with TRBJ2-5, with 14 bases matching TRBD2. V dropped 7 bases and J dropped 4; count of bases not matched to a gene: 5. CDR3 length equals 14 residues. Germline CDR1 reads SQVTM; CDR2 reads ANQGSEA. The CDR3 loop reads CSAGLAGGAETQYF. The CDR3, as DNA: TGCAGCGCCGGACTAGCGGGAGGTGCAGAGACCCAGTACTTC.

In this sample, this clonotype turned up a few times. V and J are TRBV21-1 and TRBJ2-7. TRBV21-1 represents a pseudogene. The CDR3 contains 15 residues. CDR3 sequence (DNA): TGTGCCAGCAGCAAGTGCTCGATGGGAGCCTACGAGCAGTACTTC. Its translation is CASSKCSMGAYEQYF.

The V call is TRBV28, the J call TRBJ2-1; 11 bases map to TRBD1. V trimming: 3 bases; J trimming: 3 bases; junction bases outside the gene matches: 4. Germline V gene sequence: CDR1 MDHEN, CDR2 SYDVKM. This CDR3 contains 16 residues. DNA of the CDR3: TGTGCCAGCAGTTTCCCCGGGACAGGGGGCTACAATGAGCAGTTCTTC. Translation gives CASSFPGTGGYNEQFF.

This clonotype was seen repeatedly, ten times or more. This rearrangement joins TRBV24-1 to TRBJ1-2; 8 positions agree with TRBD1. This CDR3 region has 13 residues. Germline CDR1 reads KGHDR; CDR2 reads SFDVKD. V shed 9 bases, J shed 8 bases, and the junction held 10 bases outside the gene matches. As DNA, the CDR3 is TGTGCCACCTCTTCGACAGGGGACATGGGCTACACCTTC. Its translation: CATSSTGDMGYTF.

This clonotype occurred many times. This rearrangement joins TRBV27 to TRBJ1-2; possible D gene TRBD1, 5 bases. The CDR3 runs 12 residues. Per the germline V gene, CDR1 is MNHEY and CDR2 is SMNVEV (reference sequence). Trimming pared 4 bases from V and 7 bases from J, leaving 10 bases between. CDR3 loop: CASSSGTAGYTF. For the CDR3, the DNA is TGTGCCAGCAGTTCCGGGACCGCTGGCTACACCTTC.

This clonotype was recorded many times. V usage is TRBV5-6 and J usage is TRBJ1-5; no clear D. V was shortened by 0 bases and J by 4 bases, with 8 bases between the two germline ends. CDR1 is SGHDT, CDR2 YYEEEE, per germline. The CDR3 covers 14 residues. The CDR3 bases are TGTGCCAGCAGCTTGGCCAGTAAGAATCAGCCCCAGCATTTT. It codes for CASSLASKNQPQHF.

The sample holds many counts of this clonotype. This rearrangement joins TRBV5-1 to TRBJ2-5, with 8 bases matching TRBD1. From germline, CDR1 is SGHRS and CDR2 YFSETQ. The V and J ends lost 6 bases and 5 bases, in that order; junction bases with no gene match: 12. This CDR3 contains 15 residues. This chain's CDR3 is CASTLRTGNIETQYF. The CDR3 DNA reads TGCGCCAGCACCCTTCGGACAGGGAATATCGAGACCCAGTACTTC.

In its sample, this clonotype was seen many times. The chain recombines TRBV7-2 with TRBJ1-2; D not resolved. Trimming cost V 6 bases and J 2 bases, with 4 bases left between them. Germline values: CDR1 SGHTA, CDR2 FQGNSA. The CDR3 is 11 residues long. The CDR3 coding sequence is TGTGCCAGCAGGGTGAACTATGGCTACACCTTC. Translated, it gives CASRVNYGYTF.

This clonotype was seen a few times. The chain uses TRBV7-2 and TRBJ2-7, with 10 bases matching TRBD1. After removal of 3 bases from V and 6 bases from J, the junction contained 5 bases not matched to a gene. CDR1 and CDR2 (germline): SGHTA, FQGNSA. The CDR3 length is 14 residues. CDR3 region: CASSFPGTGVEQYF. The CDR3 DNA reads as TGTGCCAGCAGCTTCCCCGGGACAGGGGTCGAGCAGTACTTC.

Points on this clonotype: It may be a read error: a sequence one base away is much more abundant. The chain uses TRBV5-1 and TRBJ2-7; D not resolved. V dropped 4 bases and J dropped 0 bases, with 17 bases sitting between them. The CDR3 consists of 16 residues. In germline, CDR1 is SGHRS, CDR2 YFSETQ. The CDR3 DNA reads as TGCGCCAGCAGCACCTCATTTGGGGAAAACTCCTACGAGCAGTACTTC. Its protein product is CASSTSFGENSYEQYF.

CDR3 amino acids: CATSRTGIGGETQYF. CDR3 DNA: TGTGCCACCAGTAGAACCGGGATAGGGGGAGAGACCCAGTACTTC. The chain is built from TRBV15 and TRBJ2-5; possible D gene TRBD1, 6 bases. The CDR3 totals 15 residues. From germline, CDR1 is LNHNV and CDR2 YYDKDF (reference sequence). Trimming shortened V by 6 bases and J by 4 bases, and 18 bases separated the two germline ends. The entire variable domain, with the rest obtained from reference TRBV15 and TRBJ2-5, is as follows: DAMVIQNPRYQVTQFGKPVTLSCSQTLNHNVMYWYQQKSSQAPKLLFHYYDKDFNNEADTPDNFQSRRPNTSFCFLDIRSPGLGDTAMYLCATSRTGIGGETQYFGPGTRLLVL.